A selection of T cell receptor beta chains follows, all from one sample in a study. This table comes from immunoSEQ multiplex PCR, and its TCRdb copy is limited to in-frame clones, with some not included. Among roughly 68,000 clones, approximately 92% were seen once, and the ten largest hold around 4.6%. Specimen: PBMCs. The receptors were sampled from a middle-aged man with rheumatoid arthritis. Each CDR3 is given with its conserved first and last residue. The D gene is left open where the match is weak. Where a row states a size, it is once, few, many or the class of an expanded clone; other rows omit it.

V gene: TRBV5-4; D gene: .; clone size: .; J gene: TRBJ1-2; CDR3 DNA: TGTGCCAGCAGCTTGGAATGGGGGGGCGAGGGAGGCTACACCTTC; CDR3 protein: CASSLEWGGEGGYTF
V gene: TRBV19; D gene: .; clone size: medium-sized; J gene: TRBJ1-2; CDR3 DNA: TGTGCCAGTAGAAAACCGACAGCCTCTGGCTACACCTTC; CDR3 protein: CASRKPTASGYTF
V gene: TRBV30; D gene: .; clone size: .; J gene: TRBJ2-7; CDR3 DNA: TGTGCCTGGGGAGGCGGGGGCGGCTACGAGCAGTACTTC; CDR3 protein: CAWGGGGGYEQYF
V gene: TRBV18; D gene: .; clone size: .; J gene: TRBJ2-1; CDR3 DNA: TGTGCCAGCTCACCTAAGCCCCCCTACAATGAGCAGTTCTTC; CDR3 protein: CASSPKPPYNEQFF
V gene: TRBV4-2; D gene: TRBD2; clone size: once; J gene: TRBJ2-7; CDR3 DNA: TGTGCCAGCAGCCGGGAGTCTAGCGGGACACCCTACGAGCAGTACTTC; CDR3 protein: CASSRESSGTPYEQYF
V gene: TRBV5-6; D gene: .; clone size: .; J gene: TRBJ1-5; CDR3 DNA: TGTGCCAGCAGCGATACCGGGCAGGGAGGTGAGCCCCAGCATTTT; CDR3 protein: CASSDTGQGGEPQHF
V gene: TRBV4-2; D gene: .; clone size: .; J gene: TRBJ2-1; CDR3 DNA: TGTGCCAGCAGCCAAGATCACGCGGGGTGGAATGAGCAGTTCTTC; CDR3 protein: CASSQDHAGWNEQFF
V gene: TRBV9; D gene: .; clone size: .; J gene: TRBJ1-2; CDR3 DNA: TGTGCCAGCAGCGTAGATTTGAGTCAACCAAGCTTC; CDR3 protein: CASSVDLSQPSF
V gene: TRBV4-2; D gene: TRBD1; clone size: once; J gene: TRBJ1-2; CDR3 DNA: TGTGCCAGCAGCCCAGGGGGTGCAGAACGTTCTTCCTATGGCTACACCTTC; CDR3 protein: CASSPGGAERSSYGYTF
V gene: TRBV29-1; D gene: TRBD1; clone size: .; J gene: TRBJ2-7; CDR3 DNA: TGCAGCGTGACCGGGACAGGGGACTACGAGCAGTACTTC; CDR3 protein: CSVTGTGDYEQYF
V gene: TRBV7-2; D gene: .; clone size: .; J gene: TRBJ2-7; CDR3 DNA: TGTGCCAGCAGCTTAGGGGGTCCCTACGAGCAGTACTTC; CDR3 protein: CASSLGGPYEQYF
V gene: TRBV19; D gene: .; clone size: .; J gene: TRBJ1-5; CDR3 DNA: TGTGCCAGTAAGGTGGGTCGGGTAGGCAATCAGCCCCAGCATTTT; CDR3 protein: CASKVGRVGNQPQHF
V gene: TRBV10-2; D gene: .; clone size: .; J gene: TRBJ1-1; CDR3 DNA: TGCGCCAGCAGTGCGGGGGCGACTGAAGCTTTCTTT; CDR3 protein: CASSAGATEAFF
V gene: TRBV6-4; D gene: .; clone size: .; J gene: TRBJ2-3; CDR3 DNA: TGTGCCAGCAGGGCTACAGGGCTTCTCACAGATACGCAGTATTTT; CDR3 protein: CASRATGLLTDTQYF
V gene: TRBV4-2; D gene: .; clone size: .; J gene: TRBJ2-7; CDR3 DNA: TGTGCCAGCAGCCAAGTCGGGGGCTACGAGCAGTACTTC; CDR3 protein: CASSQVGGYEQYF
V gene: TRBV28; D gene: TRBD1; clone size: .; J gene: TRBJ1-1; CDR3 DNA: TGTGCCAGCAGTCCTCCGACAGGGACCTTGAACACTGAAGCTTTCTTT; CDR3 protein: CASSPPTGTLNTEAFF
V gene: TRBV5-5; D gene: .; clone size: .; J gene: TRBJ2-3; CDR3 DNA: TGTGCCAGCAGCATCGACCCGAGCACAGATACGCAGTATTTT; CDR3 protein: CASSIDPSTDTQYF
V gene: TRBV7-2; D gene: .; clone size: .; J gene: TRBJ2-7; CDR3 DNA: TGTGCCAGCAGCTTAGAATTAGTTACCGGCTACGAGCAGTACTTC; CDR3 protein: CASSLELVTGYEQYF
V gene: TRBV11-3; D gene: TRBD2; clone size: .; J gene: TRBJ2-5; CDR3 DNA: TGTGCCAGCAGCCGAGGGACTAGCGGATTCCAAGAGACCCAGTACTTC; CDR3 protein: CASSRGTSGFQETQYF
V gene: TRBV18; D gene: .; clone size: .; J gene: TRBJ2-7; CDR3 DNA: TGTGCCAGCTCACCGGGGATGGGCGGGACCTACGAGCAGTACTTC; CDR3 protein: CASSPGMGGTYEQYF
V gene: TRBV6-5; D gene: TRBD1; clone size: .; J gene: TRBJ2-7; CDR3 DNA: TGTGCCAGCAGTATACAGGGGTTAATCGACGAGCAGTACTTC; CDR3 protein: CASSIQGLIDEQYF
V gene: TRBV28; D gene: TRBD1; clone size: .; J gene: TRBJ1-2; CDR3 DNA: TGTGCCAGCAGTTCCCCCGTCCCGGGACAGGATGGTGGCTACACCTTC; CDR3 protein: CASSSPVPGQDGGYTF
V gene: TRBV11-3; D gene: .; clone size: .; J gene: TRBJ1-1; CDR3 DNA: TGTGCCAGCAGCTTAGGGGGCATGAACACTGAAGCTTTCTTT; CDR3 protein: CASSLGGMNTEAFF
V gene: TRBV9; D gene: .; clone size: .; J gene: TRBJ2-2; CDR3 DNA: TGTGCCAGCAGCTACGGGGGAGGTGAAGGCGGGGAGCTGTTTTTT; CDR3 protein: CASSYGGGEGGELFF
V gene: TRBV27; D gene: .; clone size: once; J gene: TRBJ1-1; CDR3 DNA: TGTGCCAGCAGCCATGTAGGACGGACGAACACTGAAGCTTTCTTT; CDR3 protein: CASSHVGRTNTEAFF
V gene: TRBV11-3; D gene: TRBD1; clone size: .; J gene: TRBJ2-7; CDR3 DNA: TGTGCCAGCAGCTTAAGCGGACAGGCCTCCTACGAGCAGTACTTC; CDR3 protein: CASSLSGQASYEQYF
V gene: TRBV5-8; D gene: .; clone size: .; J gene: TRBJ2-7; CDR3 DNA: TGTGCCAGCAGCTTCTCTCACAACTCCTATGAGCAGTACTTC; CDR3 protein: CASSFSHNSYEQYF
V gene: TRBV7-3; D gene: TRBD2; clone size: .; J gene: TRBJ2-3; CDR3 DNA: TGTGCCAGCAGCCGGGGACTAGCGGGAGTGGATACGCAGTATTTT; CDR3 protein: CASSRGLAGVDTQYF
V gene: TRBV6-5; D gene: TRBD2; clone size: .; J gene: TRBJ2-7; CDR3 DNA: TGTGCCAGCAGGGGACTAGCGGGGGCATACGAGCAGTACTTC; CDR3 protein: CASRGLAGAYEQYF
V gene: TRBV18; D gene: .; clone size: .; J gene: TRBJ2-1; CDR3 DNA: TGTGCCAGCTCACCTGAAGGACAGTCCTACAATGAGCAGTTCTTC; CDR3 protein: CASSPEGQSYNEQFF
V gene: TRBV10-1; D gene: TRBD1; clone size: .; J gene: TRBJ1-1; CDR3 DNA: TGCGCCAGCAGTGGCCCAAAGGACAGGGGGCATGGAGCTTTCTTT; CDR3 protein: CASSGPKDRGHGAFF
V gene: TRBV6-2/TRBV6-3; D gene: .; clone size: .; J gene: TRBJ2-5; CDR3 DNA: TGTGCCAGCAGTTACTCCCAAGAGACCCAGTACTTC; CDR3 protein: CASSYSQETQYF
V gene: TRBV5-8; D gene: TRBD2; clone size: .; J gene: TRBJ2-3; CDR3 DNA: TGTGCCAGCAGCTCCGGACTAGCGGGAGTAACAGATACGCAGTATTTT; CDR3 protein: CASSSGLAGVTDTQYF
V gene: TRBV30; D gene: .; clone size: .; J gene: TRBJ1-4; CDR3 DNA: TGTGCCTGGAGGCAAGGGAGCTCCGGGCCAGGAAAACTGTTTTTT; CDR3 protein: CAWRQGSSGPGKLFF
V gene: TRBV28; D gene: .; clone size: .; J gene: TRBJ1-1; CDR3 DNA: TGTGCCAGCAGGGAAATGAACACTGAAGCTTTCTTT; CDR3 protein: CASREMNTEAFF
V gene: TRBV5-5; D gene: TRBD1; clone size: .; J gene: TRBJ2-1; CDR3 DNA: TGTGCCAGCAGCCCGGGACAGGGGTTTCTAAATGAGCAGTTCTTC; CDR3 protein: CASSPGQGFLNEQFF
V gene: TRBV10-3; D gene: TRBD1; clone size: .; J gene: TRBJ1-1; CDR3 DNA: TGTGCCATCACTCCTGGACAGGGGGCTGAAGCTTTCTTT; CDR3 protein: CAITPGQGAEAFF
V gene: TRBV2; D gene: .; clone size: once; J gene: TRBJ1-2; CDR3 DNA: TGTGCCAGCATGGTCAATAACTATGGCTACACCTTC; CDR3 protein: CASMVNNYGYTF
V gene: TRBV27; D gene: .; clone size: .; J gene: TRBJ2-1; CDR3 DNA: TGTGCCAGCAGTTTATTTGGCAGGGCACCCTACAATGAGCAGTTCTTC; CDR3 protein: CASSLFGRAPYNEQFF
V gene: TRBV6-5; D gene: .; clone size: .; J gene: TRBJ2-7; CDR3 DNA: TGTGCCAGCAGTTACGGGGTTACCTACGAGCAGTACTTC; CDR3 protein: CASSYGVTYEQYF
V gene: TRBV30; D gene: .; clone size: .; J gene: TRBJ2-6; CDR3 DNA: TGTGCCTGGAGTGGCTCTGGGGCCAACGTCCTGACTTTC; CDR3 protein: CAWSGSGANVLTF
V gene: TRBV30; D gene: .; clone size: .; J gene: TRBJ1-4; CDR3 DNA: TGTGCCTGGGGTATGACAGGTGGAAAGGAAAAACTGTTTTTT; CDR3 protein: CAWGMTGGKEKLFF
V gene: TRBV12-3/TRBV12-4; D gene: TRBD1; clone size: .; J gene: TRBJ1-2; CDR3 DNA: TGTGCCAGCAGTTCGGGACAGGGGGACGGCTACACCTTC; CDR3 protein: CASSSGQGDGYTF
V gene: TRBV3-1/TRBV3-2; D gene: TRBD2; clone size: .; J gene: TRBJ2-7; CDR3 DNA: TGTGCCAGCGGAGGGTGGCAGCGGGGATACTCCTACGAGCAGTACTTC; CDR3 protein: CASGGWQRGYSYEQYF